This entry lists 21 T cell receptor beta chains sequenced from one sample in a study of CXCR3-negative and CXCR3-positive naive CD8 T cells. Libraries were UMI-labeled 5' RACE TRB cDNA. TCRdb re-called the 5' RACE reads; every CDR3 protein appears as one record, without DNA. In all, the sample yields under 45,000 distinct CDR3 sequences. The sequencing input was memory CD8+ T cells from blood. These receptors were collected from a human donor in good health. Some clones in this sample may be carry-over from other donors' samples.

This chain joins TRBV6-5 and TRBJ2-7. In germline, CDR1 is MNHEY, CDR2 SVGAGI. The CDR3 sequence is 16 residues long. The CDR3 protein is CASSYSPSEGAYEQYF.

This chain connects TRBV28 to TRBJ2-2; TCRdb's D gene call, TRBD1, goes unchecked for lack of DNA. The CDR3 covers 15 residues. Germline CDR1 is MDHEN and CDR2 is SYDVKM. CDR3 amino acids: CASIPEGQYTGELFF.

The V and J genes are TRBV7-9 and TRBJ1-6; no DNA is available, so the TRBD1 call from TCRdb remains unchecked. The CDR3 consists of 18 residues. Per germline, CDR1 SEHNR and CDR2 FQNEAQ (reference sequence). CDR3 protein: CASSSDRGLESYNSPLHF.

V and J are TRBV7-7 and TRBJ1-1. This CDR3 is 13 amino acids long. From germline, CDR1 is SSHAT and CDR2 FNYEAQ (reference sequence). This CDR3 is CASSFDLNTEAFF.

The chain has TRBV7-3 and TRBJ1-5; the TCRdb call, TRBD1, lacks DNA for checking. This CDR3 region has 18 residues. The germline V gene has CDR1 SGHTA and CDR2 FQGTGA. This CDR3 reads CASSSRWGNLVSNQPQHF.

The chain couples TRBV10-2 to TRBJ1-5; the D call of TRBD1 rests on TCRdb alone, since no DNA is present to check it. The germline CDR1 and CDR2 sequences are WSHSY and SAAADI. This CDR3 has 16 amino acids. This CDR3 reads CASSGIGTGVIQPQHF.

The chain is built from TRBV7-8 and TRBJ2-1; TCRdb indicates TRBD1, and absent DNA this call remains unverified. This CDR3 comprises 12 residues. Germline V CDR1 and CDR2: SGHVS, FQNEAQ. This CDR3 reads CASSGQFYEQFF. Drawing the rest from reference TRBV7-8 and TRBJ2-1, the complete variable domain is GAGVSQSPRYKVAKRGQDVALRCDPISGHVSLFWYQQALGQGPEFLTYFQNEAQLDKSGLPSDRFFAERPEGSVSTLKIQRTQQEDSAVYLCASSGQFYEQFFGPGTRLTVL.

The chain links TRBV19 to TRBJ1-1; TCRdb returns TRBD1, unconfirmable since there is no DNA. The CDR3 runs to 12 residues. Germline CDR1 is LNHDA and CDR2 is SQIVND (reference sequence). CDR3 region: CATSDRATEAFF.

The chain joins TRBV6-5 to TRBJ1-1; the D gene TCRdb calls, TRBD1, cannot be checked with no DNA. Germline CDR1 MNHEY, CDR2 SVGAGI. The CDR3 loop spans 12 amino acids. CDR3 region: CASSAGGTEAFF.

The chain employs TRBV14 and TRBJ2-1; the D gene TCRdb calls, TRBD1, cannot be checked with no DNA. The CDR3 contains 12 residues. Germline V gene data show CDR1 as SGHDN and CDR2 as FVKESK. CDR3: CASSQPPDEQFF.

The V gene is TRBV29-1, the J gene TRBJ1-1. The CDR3 loop spans 13 amino acids. Germline loops: CDR1 SQVTM, CDR2 ANQGSEA. CDR3 sequence: CSVEVEGNTEAFF.

This chain uses TRBV14 with TRBJ2-3. The germline CDR1 and CDR2 sequences are SGHDN and FVKESK. The CDR3 has 16 amino acids. The CDR3 sequence is CASSEAETAYTDTQYF. The full variable domain, with the rest looked up from reference TRBV14 and TRBJ2-3, is EAGVTQFPSHSVIEKGQTVTLRCDPISGHDNLYWYRRVMGKEIKFLLHFVKESKQDESGMPNNRFLAERTGGTYSTLKVQPAELEDSGVYFCASSEAETAYTDTQYFGPGTRLTVL.

This chain uses TRBV25-1 with TRBJ2-7; TCRdb outputs TRBD2, but without DNA this stays unchecked. Germline values: CDR1 MGHDK, CDR2 SYGVNS. The CDR3 contains 15 residues. The CDR3 loop is CASSEVGLAGHEQYF.

According to its frequency, this clonotype is medium-sized (0.01 to 0.1%). This rearrangement joins TRBV5-4 to TRBJ1-1; without DNA, the TCRdb call of TRBD1 cannot be checked. Germline-derived CDR1 and CDR2 are SGHNT and YYREEE (reference sequence). This CDR3 has 13 residues. The CDR3 reads CASSVRGNTEAFF. Full variable domain (missing parts from reference TRBV5-4 and TRBJ1-1): ETGVTQSPTHLIKTRGQQVTLRCSSQSGHNTVSWYQQALGQGPQFIFQYYREEENGRGNFPPRFSGLQFPNYSSELNVNALELDDSALYLCASSVRGNTEAFFGQGTRLTVV.

The CDR3 reads CATEDGNQPQHF. This sequence joins TRBV28 and TRBJ1-5; TCRdb picks TRBD1, but there is no DNA to check that call. CDR3 length equals 12 residues. Germline CDR1 is MDHEN and CDR2 is SYDVKM.

The V and J genes are TRBV19 and TRBJ1-2; the D call of TRBD1 rests on TCRdb alone, since no DNA is present to check it. Looked up from germline, CDR1 is LNHDA and CDR2 is SQIVND (reference sequence). The CDR3 extends over 16 amino acids. Here the CDR3 reads CASSNGLREPDYGYTF. Full variable domain (rest looked up from reference TRBV19 and TRBJ1-2): DGGITQSPKYLFRKEGQNVTLSCEQNLNHDAMYWYRQDPGQGLRLIYYSQIVNDFQKGDIAEGYSVSREKKESFPLTVTSAQKNPTAFYLCASSNGLREPDYGYTFGSGTRLTVV.

The V call is TRBV4-3, the J call TRBJ2-1; the TRBD2 assignment by TCRdb is unverifiable without DNA. CDR1 is LGHNA and CDR2 is YSLEER in the germline V gene. This CDR3 has 16 residues. CDR3 residues: CASSQEDWRSYNEQFF.

CDR3 in amino acids: CASSPSGTDYDEQFF. The J gene is TRBJ2-1, the V gene TRBV10-1; TCRdb designates TRBD1, a call that cannot be tested without DNA. CDR1 is WNHNN, CDR2 SYGVQD, per germline (reference sequence). CDR3 length: 15 residues.

The genes are TRBV6-4 and TRBJ2-1; TCRdb lists TRBD2, though no DNA is available to test this call. The CDR3 sequence is 15 residues long. Germline CDR1 is MRHNA and CDR2 is SNTAGT. This CDR3 reads CASSEERGTADEQFF.

The chain couples TRBV5-1 to TRBJ2-2; TCRdb gives TRBD1 as the D gene, but with no DNA this cannot be confirmed. Germline-derived CDR1 and CDR2 are SGHRS and YFSETQ. The CDR3 is made up of 13 amino acids. The CDR3 is CASSLQGVGELFF.

This chain connects TRBV29-1 to TRBJ1-2; TCRdb lists TRBD1, though no DNA is available to test this call. The CDR3 is 13 amino acids. Germline CDR1 and CDR2: SQVTM and ANQGSEA. The CDR3 loop is CSVLGQTNYGYTF.